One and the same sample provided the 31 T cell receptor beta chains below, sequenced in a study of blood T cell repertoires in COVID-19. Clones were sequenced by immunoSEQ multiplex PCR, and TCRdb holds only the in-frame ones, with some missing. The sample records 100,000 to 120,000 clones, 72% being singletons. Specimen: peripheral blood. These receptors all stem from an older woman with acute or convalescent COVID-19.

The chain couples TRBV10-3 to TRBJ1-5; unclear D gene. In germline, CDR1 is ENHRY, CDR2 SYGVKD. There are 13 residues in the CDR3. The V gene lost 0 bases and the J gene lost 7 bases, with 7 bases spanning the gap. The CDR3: CAISESPKQPQHF. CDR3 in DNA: TGTGCCATCAGTGAGTCTCCAAAACAGCCCCAGCATTTT.

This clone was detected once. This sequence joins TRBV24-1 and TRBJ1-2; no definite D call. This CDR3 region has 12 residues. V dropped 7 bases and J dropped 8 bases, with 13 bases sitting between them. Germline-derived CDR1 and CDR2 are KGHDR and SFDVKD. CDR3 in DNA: TGTGCCACCAGAAGCACAGCCGGAGGCTACACCTTC. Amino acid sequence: CATRSTAGGYTF.

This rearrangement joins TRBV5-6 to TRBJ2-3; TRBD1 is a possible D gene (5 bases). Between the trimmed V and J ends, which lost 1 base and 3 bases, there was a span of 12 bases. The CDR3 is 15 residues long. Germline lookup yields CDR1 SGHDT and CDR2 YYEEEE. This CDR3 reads CASSLYMGLTDTQYF. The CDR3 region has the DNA TGTGCCAGCAGCTTGTATATGGGGCTGACAGATACGCAGTATTTT.

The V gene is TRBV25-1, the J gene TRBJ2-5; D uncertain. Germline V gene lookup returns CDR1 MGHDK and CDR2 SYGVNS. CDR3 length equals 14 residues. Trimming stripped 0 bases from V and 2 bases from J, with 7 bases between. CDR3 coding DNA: TGTGCCAGCAGTGAATATAACGGGCAAGAGACCCAGTACTTC. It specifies CASSEYNGQETQYF.

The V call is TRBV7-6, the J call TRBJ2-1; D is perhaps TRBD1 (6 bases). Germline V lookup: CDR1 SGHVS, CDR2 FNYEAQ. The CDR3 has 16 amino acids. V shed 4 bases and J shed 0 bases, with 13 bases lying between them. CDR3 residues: CASSSRDTISYNEQFF. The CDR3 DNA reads TGTGCCAGCAGCTCCCGGGACACCATCTCCTACAATGAGCAGTTCTTC.

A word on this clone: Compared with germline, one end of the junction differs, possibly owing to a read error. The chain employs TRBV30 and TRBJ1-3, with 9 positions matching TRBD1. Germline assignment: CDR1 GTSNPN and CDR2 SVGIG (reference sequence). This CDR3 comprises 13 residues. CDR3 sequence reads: CAWTGQGGDTIYF. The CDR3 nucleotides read TGTGCCTGGACGGGACAGGGTGGAGACACCATATATTTT. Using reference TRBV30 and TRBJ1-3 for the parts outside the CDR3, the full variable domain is SQTIHQWPATLVQPVGSPLSLECTVEGTSNPNLYWYRQAAGRGLQLLFYSVGIGQISSEVPQNLSASRPQDRQFILSSKKLLLSDSGFYLCAWTGQGGDTIYFGEGSWLTVV.

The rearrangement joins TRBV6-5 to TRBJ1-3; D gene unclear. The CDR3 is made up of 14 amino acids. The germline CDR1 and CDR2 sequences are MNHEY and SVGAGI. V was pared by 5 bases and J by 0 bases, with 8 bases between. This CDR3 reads CASSLEYSGNTIYF. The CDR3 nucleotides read TGTGCCAGCAGTCTAGAGTACTCTGGAAACACCATATATTTT.

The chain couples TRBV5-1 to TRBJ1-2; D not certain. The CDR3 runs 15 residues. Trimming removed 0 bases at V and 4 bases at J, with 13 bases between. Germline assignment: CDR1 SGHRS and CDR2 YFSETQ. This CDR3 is CASSLDGGSAYGYTF. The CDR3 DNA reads TGCGCCAGCAGCTTGGATGGAGGGTCAGCCTATGGCTACACCTTC.

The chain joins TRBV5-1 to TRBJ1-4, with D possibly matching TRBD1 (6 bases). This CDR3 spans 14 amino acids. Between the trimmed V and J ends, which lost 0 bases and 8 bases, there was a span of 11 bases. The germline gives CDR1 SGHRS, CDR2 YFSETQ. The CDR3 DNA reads TGCGCCAGCAGCTTGGACAGGGCCCAAGAAAAACTGTTTTTT. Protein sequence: CASSLDRAQEKLFF.

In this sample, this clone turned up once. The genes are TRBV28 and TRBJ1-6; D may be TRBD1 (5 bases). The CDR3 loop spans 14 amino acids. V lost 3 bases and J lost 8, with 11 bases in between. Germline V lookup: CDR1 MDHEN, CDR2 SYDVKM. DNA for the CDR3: TGTGCCAGCAGTTTCGGGGGAGGATATTCACCCCTCCACTTT. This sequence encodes CASSFGGGYSPLHF.

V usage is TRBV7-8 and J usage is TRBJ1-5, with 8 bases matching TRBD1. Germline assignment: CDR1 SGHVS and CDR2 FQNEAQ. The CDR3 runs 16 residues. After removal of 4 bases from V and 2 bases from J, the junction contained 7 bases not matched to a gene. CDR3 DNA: TGTGCCAGCAGCTCCGCAGGGGGCGCAGGCAATCAGCCCCAGCATTTT. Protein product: CASSSAGGAGNQPQHF.

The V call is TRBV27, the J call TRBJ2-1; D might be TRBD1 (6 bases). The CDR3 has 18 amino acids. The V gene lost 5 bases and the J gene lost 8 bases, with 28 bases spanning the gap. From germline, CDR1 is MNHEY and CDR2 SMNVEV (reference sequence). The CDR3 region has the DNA TGTGCCAGCAGTCTCTTATTCGCCGACAGGTGGGGTCGGGATGAGCAGTTCTTC. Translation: CASSLLFADRWGRDEQFF.

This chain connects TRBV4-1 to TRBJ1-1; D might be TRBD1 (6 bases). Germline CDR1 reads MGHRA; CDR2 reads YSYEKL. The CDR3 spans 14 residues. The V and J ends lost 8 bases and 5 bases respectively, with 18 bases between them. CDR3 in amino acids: CASRGQTFGTEAFF. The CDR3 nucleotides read TGCGCCAGCCGAGGACAGACCTTTGGAACTGAAGCTTTCTTT.

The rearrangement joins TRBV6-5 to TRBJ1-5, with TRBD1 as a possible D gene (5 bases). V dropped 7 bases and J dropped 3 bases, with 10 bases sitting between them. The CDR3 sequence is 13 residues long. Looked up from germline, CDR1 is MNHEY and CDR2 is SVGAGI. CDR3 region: CASTRGDNQPQHF. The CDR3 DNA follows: TGTGCCAGCACACGGGGGGACAATCAGCCCCAGCATTTT.

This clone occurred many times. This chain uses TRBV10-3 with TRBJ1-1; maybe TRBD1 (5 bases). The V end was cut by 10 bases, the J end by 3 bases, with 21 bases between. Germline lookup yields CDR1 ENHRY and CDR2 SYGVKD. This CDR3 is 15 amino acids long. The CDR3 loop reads CATHPGPGGDTEAFF. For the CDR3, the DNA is TGTGCCACCCACCCGGGCCCCGGAGGGGACACTGAAGCTTTCTTT.

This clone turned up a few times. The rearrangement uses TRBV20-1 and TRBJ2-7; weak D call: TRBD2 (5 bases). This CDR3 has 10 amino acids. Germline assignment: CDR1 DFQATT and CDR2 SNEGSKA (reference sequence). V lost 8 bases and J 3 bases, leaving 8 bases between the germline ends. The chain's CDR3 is CSPAGYEQYF. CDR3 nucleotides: TGCAGTCCGGCGGGCTACGAGCAGTACTTC.

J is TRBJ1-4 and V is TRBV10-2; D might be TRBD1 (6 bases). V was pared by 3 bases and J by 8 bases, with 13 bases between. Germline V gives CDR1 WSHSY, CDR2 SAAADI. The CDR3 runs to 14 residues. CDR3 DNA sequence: TGCGCCAGCAGTGAAGTACAGGGTCGAGAAAAACTGTTTTTT. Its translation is CASSEVQGREKLFF.

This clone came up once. As DNA, the CDR3 is TGTGCCAGCAGCCCCCGCACAGTCCCTGGAAACACCATATATTTT. As protein: CASSPRTVPGNTIYF. The gene calls are TRBV7-8 and TRBJ1-3; no definite D call. Looked up from germline, CDR1 is SGHVS and CDR2 is FQNEAQ. The CDR3 sequence is 15 residues long. Trimming removed 5 bases at V and 2 bases at J, with 13 bases between. The variable domain in full, completed from reference TRBV7-8 and TRBJ1-3, reads GAGVSQSPRYKVAKRGQDVALRCDPISGHVSLFWYQQALGQGPEFLTYFQNEAQLDKSGLPSDRFFAERPEGSVSTLKIQRTQQEDSAVYLCASSPRTVPGNTIYFGEGSWLTVV.

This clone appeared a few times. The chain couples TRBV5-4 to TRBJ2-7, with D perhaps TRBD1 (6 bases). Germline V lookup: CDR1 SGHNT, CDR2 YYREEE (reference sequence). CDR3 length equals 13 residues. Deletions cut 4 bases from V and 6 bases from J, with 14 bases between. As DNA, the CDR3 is TGTGCCAGCAGCATCCACAGGGTGAGCGAGCAGTACTTC. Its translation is CASSIHRVSEQYF. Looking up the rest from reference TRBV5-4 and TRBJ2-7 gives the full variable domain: ETGVTQSPTHLIKTRGQQVTLRCSSQSGHNTVSWYQQALGQGPQFIFQYYREEENGRGNFPPRFSGLQFPNYSSELNVNALELDDSALYLCASSIHRVSEQYFGPGTRLTVT.

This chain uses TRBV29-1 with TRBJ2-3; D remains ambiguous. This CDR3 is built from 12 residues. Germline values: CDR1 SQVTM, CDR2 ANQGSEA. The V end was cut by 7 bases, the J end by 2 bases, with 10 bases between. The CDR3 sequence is CSAAKPTDTQYF. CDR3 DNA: TGCAGCGCGGCAAAGCCCACAGATACGCAGTATTTT.

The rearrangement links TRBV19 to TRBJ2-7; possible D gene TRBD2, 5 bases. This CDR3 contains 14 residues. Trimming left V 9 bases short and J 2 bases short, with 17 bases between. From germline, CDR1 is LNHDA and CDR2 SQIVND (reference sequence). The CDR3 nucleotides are TGTGCCAGAAAAAGACGGGGAGAAACCTACGAGCAGTACTTC. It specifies CARKRRGETYEQYF.

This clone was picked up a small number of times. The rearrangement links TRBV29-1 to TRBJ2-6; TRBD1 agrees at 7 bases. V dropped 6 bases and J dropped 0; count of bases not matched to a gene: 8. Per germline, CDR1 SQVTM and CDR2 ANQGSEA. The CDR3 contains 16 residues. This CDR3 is CSVGTVTSSGANVLTF. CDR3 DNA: TGCAGCGTCGGGACAGTAACGAGCTCTGGGGCCAACGTCCTGACTTTC.

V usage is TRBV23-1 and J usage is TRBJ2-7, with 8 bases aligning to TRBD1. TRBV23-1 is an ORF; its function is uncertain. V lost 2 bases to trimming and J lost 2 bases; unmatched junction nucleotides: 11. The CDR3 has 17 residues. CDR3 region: CASSQAADRAVPYEQYF. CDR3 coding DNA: TGCGCCAGCAGTCAAGCCGCGGACAGGGCCGTTCCCTACGAGCAGTACTTC.

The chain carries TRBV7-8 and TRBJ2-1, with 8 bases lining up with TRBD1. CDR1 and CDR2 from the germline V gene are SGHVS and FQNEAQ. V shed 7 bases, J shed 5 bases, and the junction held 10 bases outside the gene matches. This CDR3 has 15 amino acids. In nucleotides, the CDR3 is TGTGCCAGCACAAGACAGGGGAGGATCAACAATGAGCAGTTCTTC. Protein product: CASTRQGRINNEQFF.

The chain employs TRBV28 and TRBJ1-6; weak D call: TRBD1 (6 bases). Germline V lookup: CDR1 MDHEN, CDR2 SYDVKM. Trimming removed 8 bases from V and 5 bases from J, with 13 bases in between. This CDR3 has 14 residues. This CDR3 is CASFQGSHNSPLHF. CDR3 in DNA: TGTGCCAGCTTCCAGGGGTCGCATAATTCACCCCTCCACTTT.

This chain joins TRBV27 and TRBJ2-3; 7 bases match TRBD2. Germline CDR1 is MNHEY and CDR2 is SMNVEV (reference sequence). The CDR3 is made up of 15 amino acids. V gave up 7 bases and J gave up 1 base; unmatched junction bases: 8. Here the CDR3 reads CASNPWAGGTDTQYF. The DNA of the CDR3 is TGTGCCAGCAACCCCTGGGCGGGGGGCACAGATACGCAGTATTTT.

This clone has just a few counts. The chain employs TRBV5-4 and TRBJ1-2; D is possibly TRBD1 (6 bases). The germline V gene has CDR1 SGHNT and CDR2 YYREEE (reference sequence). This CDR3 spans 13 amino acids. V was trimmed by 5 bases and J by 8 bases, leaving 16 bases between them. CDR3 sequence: CASRRQDIRGYTF. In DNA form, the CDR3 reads TGTGCCAGCAGACGACAGGATATTAGGGGCTACACCTTC. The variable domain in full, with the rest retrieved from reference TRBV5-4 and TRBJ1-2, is ETGVTQSPTHLIKTRGQQVTLRCSSQSGHNTVSWYQQALGQGPQFIFQYYREEENGRGNFPPRFSGLQFPNYSSELNVNALELDDSALYLCASRRQDIRGYTFGSGTRLTVV.

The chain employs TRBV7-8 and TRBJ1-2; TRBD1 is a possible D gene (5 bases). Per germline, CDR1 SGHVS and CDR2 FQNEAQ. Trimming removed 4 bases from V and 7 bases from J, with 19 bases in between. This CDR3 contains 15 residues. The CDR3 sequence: CASSSRTSPPGGYTF. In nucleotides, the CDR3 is TGTGCCAGCAGCTCAAGGACATCCCCTCCGGGTGGCTACACCTTC.

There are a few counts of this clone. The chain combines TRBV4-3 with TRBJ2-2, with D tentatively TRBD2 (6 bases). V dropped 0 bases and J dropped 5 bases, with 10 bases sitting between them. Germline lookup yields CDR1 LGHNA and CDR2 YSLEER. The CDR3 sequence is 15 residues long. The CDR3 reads CASSQEAGRTGELFF. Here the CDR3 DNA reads TGCGCCAGCAGCCAAGAGGCAGGGAGGACCGGGGAGCTGTTTTTT.

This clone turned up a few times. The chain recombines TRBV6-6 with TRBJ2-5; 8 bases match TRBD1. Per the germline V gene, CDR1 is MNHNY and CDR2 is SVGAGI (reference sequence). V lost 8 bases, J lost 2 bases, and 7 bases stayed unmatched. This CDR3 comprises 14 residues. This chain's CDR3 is CASLTGTGQETQYF. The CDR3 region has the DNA TGTGCCAGCCTAACCGGGACAGGACAAGAGACCCAGTACTTC.

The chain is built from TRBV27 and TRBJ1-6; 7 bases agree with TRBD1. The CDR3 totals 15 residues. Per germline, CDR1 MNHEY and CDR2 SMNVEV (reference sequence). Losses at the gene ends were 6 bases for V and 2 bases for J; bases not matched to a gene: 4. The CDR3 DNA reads TGTGCCAGCAGGGTAGGGACAGCCTATAATTCACCCCTCCACTTT. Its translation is CASRVGTAYNSPLHF.